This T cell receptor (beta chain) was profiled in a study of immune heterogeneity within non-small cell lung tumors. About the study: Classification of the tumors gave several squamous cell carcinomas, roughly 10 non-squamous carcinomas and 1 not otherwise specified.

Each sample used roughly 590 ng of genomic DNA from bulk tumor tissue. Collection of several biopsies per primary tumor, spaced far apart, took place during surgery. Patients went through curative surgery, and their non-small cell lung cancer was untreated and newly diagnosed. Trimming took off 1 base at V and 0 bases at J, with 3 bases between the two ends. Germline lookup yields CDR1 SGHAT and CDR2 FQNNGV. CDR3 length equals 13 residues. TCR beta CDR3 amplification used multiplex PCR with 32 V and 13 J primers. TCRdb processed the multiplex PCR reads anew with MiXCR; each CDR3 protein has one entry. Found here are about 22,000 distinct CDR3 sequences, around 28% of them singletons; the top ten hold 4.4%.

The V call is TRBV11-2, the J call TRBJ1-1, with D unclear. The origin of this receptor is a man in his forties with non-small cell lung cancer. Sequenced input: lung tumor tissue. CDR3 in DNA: TGTGCCAGCAGCTTAGCTGTGAACACTGAAGCTTTCTTT. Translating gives CASSLAVNTEAFF.